This TCR beta chain was identified in a study of shared clonotypes between healthy human individuals. Whole-study findings and limits: Clonotypes that were shared across a few donors made up 4.5% to 5% of naive CD4 clonotypes.

As regards this clone: The antigen is undetermined.

The authors ran the assay at deep level. Generated by immunoSEQ multiplex PCR, the TCRdb table keeps only in-frame clones and is missing some. The sample yields 2 million to 2.5 million clones, around 92% seen once. The TCR sequence derives from a man younger than 35 in good health. Some clones in this sample may be carry-over from other donors' samples. The sequencing input was naive CD4+ T cells from PBMCs. Indicated subset: CD45RA+ positively selected.

As DNA, the CDR3 is TGTGCCAGCAGCAGGGAACTCGGACAGAAGAACACTGAAGCTTTCTTT. It encodes CASSRELGQKNTEAFF. The chain joins TRBV5-4 to TRBJ1-1; D is perhaps TRBD1 (6 bases). Germline values: CDR1 SGHNT, CDR2 YYREEE (reference sequence). This CDR3 has 16 residues. V was trimmed by 4 bases and J by 1 base, leaving 17 bases between them.